This T cell receptor beta chain was sequenced for a study of regulatory T cells in long-lasting Graves disease. There are many counts of this clonotype. Described time point: newly diagnosed GD, antithyroid drugs for less than 3 months. Making the TCR library involved RNA that had been extracted from PBMCs. Through Arm-PCR of CDR3 regions and iRepertoire HTBI primers, TCR beta libraries were built. TCRdb redid the calling of the multiplex PCR reads with MiXCR, one entry per CDR3 protein. The table records some 320,000 distinct CDR3 sequences, over 15% of them present only once. CDR3 length equals 16 residues. Trimming removed 0 bases at V and 4 bases at J, with 14 bases between. Per the germline V gene, CDR1 is SGHRS and CDR2 is YFSETQ.

The chain combines TRBV5-1 with TRBJ1-3; D unresolved. The material was peripheral blood mononuclear cells (PBMCs), obtained at new diagnosis, from a patient treated with antithyroid drugs. The receptor was isolated from a female donor with Graves disease. In nucleotides, the CDR3 is TGCGCCAGCAGCTTGGCCGCGCGAGGGTTCGGAAACACCATATATTTT. Its protein is CASSLAARGFGNTIYF.